The entry that follows covers one TCR beta chain sequence. The antigen is unknown. The data stem from a study of cytomegalovirus exposure and HLA in healthy donors. The study, taken as a whole, reports: The authors later found TCR association rates varying by HLA locus, with DRB1 most and HLA-C fewest.

The V end lost 7 bases, the J end lost 4 bases, and 16 bases lay between the germline ends. Per germline, CDR1 LNHDA and CDR2 SQIVND (reference sequence). The CDR3 runs to 14 residues. The PCR contained 60 Vbeta and 13 Jbeta primers. Sequencing used immunoSEQ multiplex PCR; TCRdb keeps in-frame clones, though not all of them. The data show about 150,000 clones, 75% to 85% seen once. Sequences were obtained from PBMCs. This receptor was obtained from a man aged 25-40 years in good health and CMV-seropositive. The V call is TRBV19, the J call TRBJ1-2, with a tentative D call TRBD1 (5 bases). CDR3 sequence (DNA): TGTGCCAGTATCAAAGGGGCAGATACCTATGGCTACACCTTC. Translation: CASIKGADTYGYTF.